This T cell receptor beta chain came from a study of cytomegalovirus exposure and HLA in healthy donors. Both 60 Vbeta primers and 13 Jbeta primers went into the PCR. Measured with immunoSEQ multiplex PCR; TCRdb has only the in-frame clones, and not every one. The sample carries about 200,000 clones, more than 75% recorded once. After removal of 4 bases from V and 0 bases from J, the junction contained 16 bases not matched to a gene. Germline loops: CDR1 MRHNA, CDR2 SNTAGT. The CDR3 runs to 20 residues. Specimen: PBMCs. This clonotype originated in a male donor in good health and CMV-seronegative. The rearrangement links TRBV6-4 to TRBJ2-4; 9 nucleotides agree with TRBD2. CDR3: CASSGLRGTSLPKAKNIQYF. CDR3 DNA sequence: TGTGCCAGCAGTGGTCTCCGGGGGACTAGCCTACCCAAAGCCAAAAACATTCAGTACTTC.